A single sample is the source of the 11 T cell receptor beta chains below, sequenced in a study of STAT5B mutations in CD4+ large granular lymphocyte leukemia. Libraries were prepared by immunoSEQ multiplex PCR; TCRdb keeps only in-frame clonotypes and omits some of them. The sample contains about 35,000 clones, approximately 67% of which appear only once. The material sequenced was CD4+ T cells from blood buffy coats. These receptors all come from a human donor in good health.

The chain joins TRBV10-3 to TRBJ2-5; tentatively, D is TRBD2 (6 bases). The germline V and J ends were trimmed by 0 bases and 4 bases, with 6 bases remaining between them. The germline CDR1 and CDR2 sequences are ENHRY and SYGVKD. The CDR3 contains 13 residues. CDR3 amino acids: CAISESRGETQYF. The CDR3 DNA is TGTGCCATCAGTGAGTCGCGGGGAGAGACCCAGTACTTC.

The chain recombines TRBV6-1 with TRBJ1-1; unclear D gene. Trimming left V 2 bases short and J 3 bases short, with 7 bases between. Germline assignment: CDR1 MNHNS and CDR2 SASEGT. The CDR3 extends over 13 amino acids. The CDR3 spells CASSEITDTEAFF. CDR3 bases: TGTGCCAGCAGTGAAATCACTGACACTGAAGCTTTCTTT.

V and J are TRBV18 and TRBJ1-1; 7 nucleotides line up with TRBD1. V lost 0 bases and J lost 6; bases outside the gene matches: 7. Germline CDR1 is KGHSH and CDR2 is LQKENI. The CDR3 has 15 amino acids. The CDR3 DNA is TGTGCCAGCTCACCACCGGGCAGGGGGGATTCTGAAGCTTTCTTT. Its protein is CASSPPGRGDSEAFF.

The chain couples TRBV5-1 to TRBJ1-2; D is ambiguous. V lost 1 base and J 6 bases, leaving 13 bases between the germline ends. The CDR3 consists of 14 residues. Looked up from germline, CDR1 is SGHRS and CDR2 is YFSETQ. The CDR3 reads CASSLRPSLNGYTF. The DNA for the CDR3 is TGCGCCAGCAGCTTGCGACCTTCCCTAAATGGCTACACCTTC.

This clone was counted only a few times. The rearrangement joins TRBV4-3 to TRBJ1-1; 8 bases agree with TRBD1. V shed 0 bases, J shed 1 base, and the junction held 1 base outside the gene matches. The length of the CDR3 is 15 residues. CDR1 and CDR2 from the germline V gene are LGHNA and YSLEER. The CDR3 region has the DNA TGCGCCAGCAGCCAAGAGGACAGGGCGAACACTGAAGCTTTCTTT. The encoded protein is CASSQEDRANTEAFF.

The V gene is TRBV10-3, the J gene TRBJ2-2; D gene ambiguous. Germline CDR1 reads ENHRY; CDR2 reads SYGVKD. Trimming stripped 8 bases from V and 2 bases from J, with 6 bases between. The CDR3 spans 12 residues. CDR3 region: CAIASNTGELFF. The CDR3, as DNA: TGTGCCATCGCCTCTAACACCGGGGAGCTGTTTTTT.

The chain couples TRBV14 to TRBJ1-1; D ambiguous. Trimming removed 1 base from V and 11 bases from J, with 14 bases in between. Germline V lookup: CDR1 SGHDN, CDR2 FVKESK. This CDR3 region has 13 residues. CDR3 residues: CASSQGPARVAFF. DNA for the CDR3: TGTGCCAGCAGCCAAGGGCCAGCGAGGGTCGCTTTCTTT.

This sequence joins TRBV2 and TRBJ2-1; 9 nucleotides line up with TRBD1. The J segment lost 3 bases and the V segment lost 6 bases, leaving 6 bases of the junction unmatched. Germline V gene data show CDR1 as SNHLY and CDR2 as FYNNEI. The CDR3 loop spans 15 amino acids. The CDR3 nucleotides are TGTGCCAGCAGCGAGGGACAGGGCGTCTACAATGAGCAGTTCTTC. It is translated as CASSEGQGVYNEQFF. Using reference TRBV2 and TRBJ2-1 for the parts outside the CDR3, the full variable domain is EPEVTQTPSHQVTQMGQEVILRCVPISNHLYFYWYRQILGQKVEFLVSFYNNEISEKSEIFDDQFSVERPDGSNFTLKIRSTKLEDSAMYFCASSEGQGVYNEQFFGPGTRLTVL.

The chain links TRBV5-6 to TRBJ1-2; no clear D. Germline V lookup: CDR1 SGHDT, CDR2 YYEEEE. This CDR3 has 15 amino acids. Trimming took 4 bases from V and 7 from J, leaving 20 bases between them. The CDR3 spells CASSPLAAADGGYTF. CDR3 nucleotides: TGTGCCAGCAGCCCCCTAGCGGCAGCCGACGGTGGCTACACCTTC.

This CDR3 reads CASLRQNTGELFF. The CDR3 DNA reads TGTGCCAGCCTCCGACAGAACACCGGGGAGCTGTTTTTT. The chain couples TRBV6-6 to TRBJ2-2; D is undetermined. CDR1 is MNHNY and CDR2 is SVGAGI in the germline V gene (reference sequence). V was clipped by 8 bases and J by 1 base, with 8 bases between them. The CDR3 has 13 amino acids.

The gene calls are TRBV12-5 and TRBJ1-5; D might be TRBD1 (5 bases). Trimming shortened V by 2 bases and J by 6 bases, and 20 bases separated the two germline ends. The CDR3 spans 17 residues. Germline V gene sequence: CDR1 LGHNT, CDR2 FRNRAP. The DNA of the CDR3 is TGTGCTAGTGGTTTGCGAGAGGTCGGGGGGGATACTCAGCCCCAGCATTTT. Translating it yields CASGLREVGGDTQPQHF.